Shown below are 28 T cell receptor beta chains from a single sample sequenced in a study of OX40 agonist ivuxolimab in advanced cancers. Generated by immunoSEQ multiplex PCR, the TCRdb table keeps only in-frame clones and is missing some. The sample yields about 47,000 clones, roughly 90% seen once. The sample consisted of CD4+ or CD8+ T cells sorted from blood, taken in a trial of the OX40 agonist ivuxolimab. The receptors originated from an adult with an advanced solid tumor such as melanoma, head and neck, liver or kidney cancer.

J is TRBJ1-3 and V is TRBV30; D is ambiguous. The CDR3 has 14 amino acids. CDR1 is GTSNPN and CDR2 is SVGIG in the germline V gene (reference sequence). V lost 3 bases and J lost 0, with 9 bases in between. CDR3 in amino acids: CAWRGLDSGNTIYF. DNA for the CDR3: TGTGCCTGGAGAGGGCTGGACTCTGGAAACACCATATATTTT. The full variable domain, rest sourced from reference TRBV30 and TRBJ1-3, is SQTIHQWPATLVQPVGSPLSLECTVEGTSNPNLYWYRQAAGRGLQLLFYSVGIGQISSEVPQNLSASRPQDRQFILSSKKLLLSDSGFYLCAWRGLDSGNTIYFGEGSWLTVV.

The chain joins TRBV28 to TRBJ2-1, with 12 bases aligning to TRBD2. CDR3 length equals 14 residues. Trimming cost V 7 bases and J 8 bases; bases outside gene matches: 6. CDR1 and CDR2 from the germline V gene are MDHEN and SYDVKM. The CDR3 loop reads CASKKLAGGHEQFF. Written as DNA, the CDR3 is TGTGCCAGCAAGAAACTAGCGGGGGGCCATGAGCAGTTCTTC.

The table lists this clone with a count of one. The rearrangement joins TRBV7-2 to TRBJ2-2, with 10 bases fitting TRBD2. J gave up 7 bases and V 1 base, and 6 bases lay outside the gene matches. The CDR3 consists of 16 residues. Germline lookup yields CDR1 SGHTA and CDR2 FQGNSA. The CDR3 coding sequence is TGTGCCAGCAGCTTAGTTAGCGGGAGGAGGGTCGGGGAGCTGTTTTTT. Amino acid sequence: CASSLVSGRRVGELFF.

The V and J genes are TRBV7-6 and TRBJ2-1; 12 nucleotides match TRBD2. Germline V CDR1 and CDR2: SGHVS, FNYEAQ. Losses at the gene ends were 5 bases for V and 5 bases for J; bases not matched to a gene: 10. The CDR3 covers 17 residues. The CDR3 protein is CASSPGTSGFANNEQFF. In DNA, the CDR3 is TGTGCCAGCAGCCCCGGGACTAGCGGGTTCGCCAACAATGAGCAGTTCTTC.

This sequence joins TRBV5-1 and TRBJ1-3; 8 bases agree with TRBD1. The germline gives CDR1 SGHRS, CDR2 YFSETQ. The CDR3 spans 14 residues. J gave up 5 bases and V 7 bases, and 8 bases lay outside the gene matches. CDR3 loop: CASGEGQERNTIYF. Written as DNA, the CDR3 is TGCGCCAGCGGCGAGGGACAGGAGAGAAACACCATATATTTT.

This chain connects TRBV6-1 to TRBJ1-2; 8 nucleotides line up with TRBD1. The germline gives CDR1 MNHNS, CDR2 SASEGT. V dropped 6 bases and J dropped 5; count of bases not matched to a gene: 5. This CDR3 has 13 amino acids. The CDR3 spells CASRQGGGYGYTF. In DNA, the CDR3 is TGTGCCAGCAGACAGGGGGGGGGATATGGCTACACCTTC.

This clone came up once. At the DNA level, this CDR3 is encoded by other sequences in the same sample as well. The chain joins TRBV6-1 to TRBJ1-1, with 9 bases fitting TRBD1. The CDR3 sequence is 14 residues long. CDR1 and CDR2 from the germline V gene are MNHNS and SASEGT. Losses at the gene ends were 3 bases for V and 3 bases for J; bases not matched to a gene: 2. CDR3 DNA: TGTGCCAGCAGTGAGGACAGGGGTGACACTGAAGCTTTCTTT. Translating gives CASSEDRGDTEAFF.

This chain's CDR3 is CASRLAGGGDTQYF. The CDR3, as DNA: TGTGCCAGCCGACTAGCGGGAGGAGGAGATACGCAGTATTTT. The chain couples TRBV27 to TRBJ2-3, with 13 bases identical to TRBD2. CDR1 and CDR2 (germline): MNHEY, SMNVEV (reference sequence). This CDR3 contains 14 residues. V shed 8 bases, J shed 5 bases, and the junction held 4 bases outside the gene matches.

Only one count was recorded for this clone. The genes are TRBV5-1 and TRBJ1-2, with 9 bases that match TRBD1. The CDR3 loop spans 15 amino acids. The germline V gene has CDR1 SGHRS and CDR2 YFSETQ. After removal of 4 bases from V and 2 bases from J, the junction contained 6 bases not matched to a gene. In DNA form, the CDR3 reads TGCGCCAGCAGCCCTGATGGGACAGGGAACTATGGCTACACCTTC. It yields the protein CASSPDGTGNYGYTF.

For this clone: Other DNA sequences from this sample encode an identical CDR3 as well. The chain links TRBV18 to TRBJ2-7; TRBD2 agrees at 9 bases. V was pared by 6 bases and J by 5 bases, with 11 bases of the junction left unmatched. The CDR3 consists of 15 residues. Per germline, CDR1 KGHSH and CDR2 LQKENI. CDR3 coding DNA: TGTGCCAGCTCCCCATCCGGCGGGAGGGCCGACGAGCAGTACTTC. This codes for CASSPSGGRADEQYF.

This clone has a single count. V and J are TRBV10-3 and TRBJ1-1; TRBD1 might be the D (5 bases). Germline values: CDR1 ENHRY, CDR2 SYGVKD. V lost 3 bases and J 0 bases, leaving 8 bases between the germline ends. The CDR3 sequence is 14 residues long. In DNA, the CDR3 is TGTGCCATCAGTGATGTACAGGTGAACACTGAAGCTTTCTTT. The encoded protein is CAISDVQVNTEAFF.

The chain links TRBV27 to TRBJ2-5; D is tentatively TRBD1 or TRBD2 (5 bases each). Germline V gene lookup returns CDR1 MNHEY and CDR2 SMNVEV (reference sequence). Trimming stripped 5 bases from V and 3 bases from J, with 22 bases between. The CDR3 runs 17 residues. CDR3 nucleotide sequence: TGTGCCAGCAGTCCCTATTCCGGGGCGCGTAGGAAAGAGACCCAGTACTTC. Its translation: CASSPYSGARRKETQYF.

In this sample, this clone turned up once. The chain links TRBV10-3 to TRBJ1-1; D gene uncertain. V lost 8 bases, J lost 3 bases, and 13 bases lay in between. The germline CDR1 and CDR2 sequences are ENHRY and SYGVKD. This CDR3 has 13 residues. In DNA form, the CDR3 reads TGTGCCATCGGAACGGGTCGGGACACTGAAGCTTTCTTT. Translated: CAIGTGRDTEAFF.

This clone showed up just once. Here the CDR3 DNA reads TGTGCCAGCAGCGCAGGGACTAGCGGCCGCGTGGACGAGCAGTACTTC. This encodes CASSAGTSGRVDEQYF. This rearrangement joins TRBV9 to TRBJ2-7; 11 nucleotides match TRBD2. V lost 3 bases and J lost 5; bases outside the gene matches: 10. The germline V gene has CDR1 SGDLS and CDR2 YYNGEE. There are 16 residues in the CDR3. The whole variable domain, filled in from reference TRBV9 and TRBJ2-7, reads DSGVTQTPKHLITATGQRVTLRCSPRSGDLSVYWYQQSLDQGLQFLIQYYNGEERAKGNILERFSAQQFPDLHSELNLSSLELGDSALYFCASSAGTSGRVDEQYFGPGTRLTVT.

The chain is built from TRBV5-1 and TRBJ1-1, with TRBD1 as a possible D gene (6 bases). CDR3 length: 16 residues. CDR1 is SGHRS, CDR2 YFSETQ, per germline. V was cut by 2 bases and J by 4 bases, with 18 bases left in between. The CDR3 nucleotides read TGCGCCAGCAGCTTACGAACGAGCCCCAGGGGCACTGAAGCTTTCTTT. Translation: CASSLRTSPRGTEAFF.

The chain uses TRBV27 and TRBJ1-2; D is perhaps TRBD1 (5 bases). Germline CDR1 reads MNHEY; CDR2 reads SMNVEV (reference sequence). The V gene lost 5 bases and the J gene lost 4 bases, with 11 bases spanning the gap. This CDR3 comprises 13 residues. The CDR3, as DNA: TGTGCCAGCAGTCCTTCTGGGGGCTATGGCTACACCTTC. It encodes CASSPSGGYGYTF.

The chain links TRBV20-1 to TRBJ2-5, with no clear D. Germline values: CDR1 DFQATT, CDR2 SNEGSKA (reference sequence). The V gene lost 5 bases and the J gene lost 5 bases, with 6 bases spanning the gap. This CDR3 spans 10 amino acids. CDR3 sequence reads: CSALGETQYF. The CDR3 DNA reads TGCAGTGCTCTGGGCGAGACCCAGTACTTC.

The DNA for the CDR3 is TGTGCCAGCACGAGGGGGAGATCGAACACCGGGGAGCTGTTTTTT. It yields the protein CASTRGRSNTGELFF. The V call is TRBV28, the J call TRBJ2-2; tentative D call: TRBD1 (6 bases). The V gene lost 7 bases and the J gene lost 0 bases, with 12 bases spanning the gap. The CDR3 has 15 amino acids. Germline lookup yields CDR1 MDHEN and CDR2 SYDVKM.

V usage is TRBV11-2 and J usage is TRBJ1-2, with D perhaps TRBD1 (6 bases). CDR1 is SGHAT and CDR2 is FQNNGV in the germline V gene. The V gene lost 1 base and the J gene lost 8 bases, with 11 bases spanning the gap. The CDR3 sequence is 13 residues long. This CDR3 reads CASSLGRGHGYTF. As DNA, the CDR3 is TGTGCCAGCAGCTTAGGCCGGGGGCACGGCTACACCTTC.

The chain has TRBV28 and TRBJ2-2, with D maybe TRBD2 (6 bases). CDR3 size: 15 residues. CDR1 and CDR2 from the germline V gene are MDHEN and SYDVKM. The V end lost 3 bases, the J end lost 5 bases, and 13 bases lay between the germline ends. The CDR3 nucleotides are TGTGCCAGCAGTTTTTCTAGCGTAAAAACCGGGGAGCTGTTTTTT. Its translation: CASSFSSVKTGELFF. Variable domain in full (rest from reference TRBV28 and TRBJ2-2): DVKVTQSSRYLVKRTGEKVFLECVQDMDHENMFWYRQDPGLGLRLIYFSYDVKMKEKGDIPEGYSVSREKKERFSLILESASTNQTSMYLCASSFSSVKTGELFFGEGSRLTVL.

The DNA for the CDR3 is TGTGCCAGCAGCTTTTCATCAGGGAATACTGAAGCTTTCTTT. Protein product: CASSFSSGNTEAFF. V is TRBV7-9 and J is TRBJ1-1; possibly TRBD1 for D (5 bases). Germline CDR1 reads SEHNR; CDR2 reads FQNEAQ (reference sequence). Trimming pared 3 bases from V and 5 bases from J, leaving 13 bases between. The CDR3 extends over 14 amino acids.

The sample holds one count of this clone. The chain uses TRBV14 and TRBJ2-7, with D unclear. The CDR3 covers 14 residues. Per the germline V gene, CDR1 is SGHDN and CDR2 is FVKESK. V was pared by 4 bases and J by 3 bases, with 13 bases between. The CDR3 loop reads CASSPYPDVYEQYF. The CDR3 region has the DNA TGTGCCAGCAGCCCCTATCCCGACGTCTACGAGCAGTACTTC.

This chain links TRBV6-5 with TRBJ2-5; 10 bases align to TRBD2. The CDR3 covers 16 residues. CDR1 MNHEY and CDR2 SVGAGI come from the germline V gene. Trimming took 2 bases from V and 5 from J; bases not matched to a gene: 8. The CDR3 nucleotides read TGTGCCAGCAGTTACAGAAGCGGGAGGGCCGGTGAGACCCAGTACTTC. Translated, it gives CASSYRSGRAGETQYF.

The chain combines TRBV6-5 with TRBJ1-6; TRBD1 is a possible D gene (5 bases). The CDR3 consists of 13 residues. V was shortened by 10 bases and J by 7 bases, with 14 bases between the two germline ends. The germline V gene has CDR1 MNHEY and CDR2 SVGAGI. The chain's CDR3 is CATRGGGNSPLHF. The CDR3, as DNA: TGTGCCACCCGTGGGGGTGGAAATTCACCCCTCCACTTT.

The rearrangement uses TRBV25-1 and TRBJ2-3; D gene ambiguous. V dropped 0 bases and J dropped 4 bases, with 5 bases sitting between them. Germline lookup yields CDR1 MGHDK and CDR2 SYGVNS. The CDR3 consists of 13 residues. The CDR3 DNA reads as TGTGCCAGCAGTGAATATACCCCAGATACGCAGTATTTT. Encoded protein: CASSEYTPDTQYF.

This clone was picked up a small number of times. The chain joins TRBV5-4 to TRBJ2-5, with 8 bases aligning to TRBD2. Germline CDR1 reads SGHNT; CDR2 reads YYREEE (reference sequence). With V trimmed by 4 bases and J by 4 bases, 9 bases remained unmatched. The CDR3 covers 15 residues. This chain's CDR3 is CASSPRGLAGETQYF. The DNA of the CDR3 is TGTGCCAGCAGCCCCAGAGGACTAGCTGGAGAGACCCAGTACTTC.

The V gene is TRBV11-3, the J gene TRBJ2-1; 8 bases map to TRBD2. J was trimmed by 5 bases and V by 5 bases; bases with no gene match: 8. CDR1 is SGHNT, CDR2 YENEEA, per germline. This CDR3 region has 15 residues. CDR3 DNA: TGTGCCAGCAGCCTCCGTGCAGCGGGAGACAATGAGCAGTTCTTC. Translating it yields CASSLRAAGDNEQFF.

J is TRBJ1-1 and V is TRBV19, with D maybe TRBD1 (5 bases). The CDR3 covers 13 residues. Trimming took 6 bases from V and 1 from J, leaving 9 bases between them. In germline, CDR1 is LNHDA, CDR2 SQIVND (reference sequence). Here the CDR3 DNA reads TGTGCCAGTAGGGCCAGGGAGAACACTGAAGCTTTCTTT. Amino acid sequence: CASRARENTEAFF.